These 20 T cell receptor beta chains came from one sample sequenced in a study of cytotoxic CD8 clonotypes in ibrutinib-treated CLL. Method: immunoSEQ multiplex PCR; TCRdb's copy keeps in-frame clones and lacks some. The sample lists roughly 63,000 clones, less than 60% occurring once. The starting material was PBMCs, obtained after 12 months of ibrutinib treatment. These receptors came from a human donor with chronic lymphocytic leukemia.

There are many counts of this clone. This chain connects TRBV28 to TRBJ2-3; D not certain. CDR3 size: 15 residues. Between the trimmed V and J ends, which lost 2 bases and 0 bases, there was a span of 9 bases. Per germline, CDR1 MDHEN and CDR2 SYDVKM. CDR3 amino acids: CASSLRRLSTDTQYF. Here the CDR3 DNA reads TGTGCCAGCAGTTTACGGCGGCTAAGCACAGATACGCAGTATTTT.

The rearrangement joins TRBV6-1 to TRBJ2-5, with D hard to call. Germline CDR1 is MNHNS and CDR2 is SASEGT. The CDR3 extends over 12 amino acids. V was shortened by 0 bases and J by 5 bases, with 4 bases between the two germline ends. The CDR3 loop is CASSEAWETQYF. The CDR3 nucleotides read TGTGCCAGCAGTGAAGCTTGGGAGACCCAGTACTTC.

This clone was seen more than once but under ten times. The rearrangement uses TRBV7-9 and TRBJ2-7; D is unresolved. This CDR3 contains 13 residues. The V gene lost 5 bases and the J gene lost 3 bases, with 11 bases spanning the gap. Germline lookup yields CDR1 SEHNR and CDR2 FQNEAQ (reference sequence). The chain's CDR3 is CASSHRGYYEQYF. In nucleotides, the CDR3 is TGTGCCAGCAGCCACCGTGGATACTACGAGCAGTACTTC. The variable domain in full, with the rest retrieved from reference TRBV7-9 and TRBJ2-7, is DTGVSQNPRHKITKRGQNVTFRCDPISEHNRLYWYRQTLGQGPEFLTYFQNEAQLEKSRLLSDRFSAERPKGSFSTLEIQRTEQGDSAMYLCASSHRGYYEQYFGPGTRLTVT.

The rearrangement joins TRBV2 to TRBJ2-3, with 13 positions matching TRBD2. The CDR3 has 18 amino acids. Germline CDR1 is SNHLY and CDR2 is FYNNEI. V was pared by 4 bases and J by 1 base, with 8 bases of the junction left unmatched. CDR3 bases: TGTGCCAGCAGTGGATGGACTAGCGGGAGTTGGGGCACAGATACGCAGTATTTT. Translation gives CASSGWTSGSWGTDTQYF.

This clone was found a few times. The V call is TRBV28, the J call TRBJ2-5; no firm D call. The CDR3 runs to 13 residues. Trimming removed 3 bases at V and 7 bases at J, with 12 bases between. CDR1 is MDHEN and CDR2 is SYDVKM in the germline V gene. The CDR3 DNA reads as TGTGCCAGCAGTTTGTTTGTGTCAGGGACCCAGTACTTC. It codes for CASSLFVSGTQYF. The full variable domain, its missing parts supplied by reference TRBV28 and TRBJ2-5, is DVKVTQSSRYLVKRTGEKVFLECVQDMDHENMFWYRQDPGLGLRLIYFSYDVKMKEKGDIPEGYSVSREKKERFSLILESASTNQTSMYLCASSLFVSGTQYFGPGTRLLVL.

The rearrangement joins TRBV6-6 to TRBJ1-3; no firm D call. The germline gives CDR1 MNHNY, CDR2 SVGAGI (reference sequence). V was pared by 8 bases and J by 0 bases, with 5 bases between. There are 12 residues in the CDR3. CDR3 nucleotides: TGTGCCAGCGGGAGCTCTGGAAACACCATATATTTT. Translating it yields CASGSSGNTIYF.

This clone showed up just once. The chain combines TRBV11-2 with TRBJ1-4; D unresolved. Trimming left V 0 bases short and J 6 bases short, with 14 bases between. The CDR3 is 16 residues long. Germline values: CDR1 SGHAT, CDR2 FQNNGV. The CDR3 protein is CASSLDLPSVHEKLFF. CDR3 nucleotides: TGTGCCAGCAGCTTAGATTTACCCTCGGTGCATGAAAAACTGTTTTTT.

This clone was found a few times. V gene TRBV27 combines with J gene TRBJ2-7; 8 bases match TRBD2. J lost 0 bases, V lost 2 bases, and 6 bases had no gene match. The germline V gene has CDR1 MNHEY and CDR2 SMNVEV (reference sequence). This CDR3 is built from 16 residues. CDR3 region: CASSLLPGTSSYEQYF. Here the CDR3 DNA reads TGTGCCAGCAGTTTACTTCCCGGGACTAGCTCCTACGAGCAGTACTTC.

This clone was seen a handful of times. The chain employs TRBV30 and TRBJ2-1, with 11 bases aligning to TRBD2. The CDR3 totals 17 residues. J lost 4 bases, V lost 0 bases, and 8 bases had no gene match. Looked up from germline, CDR1 is GTSNPN and CDR2 is SVGIG (reference sequence). The DNA of the CDR3 is TGTGCCTGGAGTGTGCTAGCGGGAGGTGTTTCTTACAATGAGCAGTTCTTC. Translated, it gives CAWSVLAGGVSYNEQFF.

The genes are TRBV2 and TRBJ2-3; the D gene is possibly TRBD2 (5 bases). With 8 bases removed from V and 2 bases from J, the gap between germline ends came to 11 bases. The CDR3 consists of 13 residues. Germline CDR1 and CDR2: SNHLY and FYNNEI. CDR3 protein: CASGGGATDTQYF. CDR3 bases: TGTGCCAGCGGAGGAGGAGCCACAGATACGCAGTATTTT.

This clone is medium-sized by share. The rearrangement links TRBV2 to TRBJ1-2, with D perhaps matching TRBD1 (6 bases). CDR1 and CDR2 from the germline V gene are SNHLY and FYNNEI. This CDR3 has 13 amino acids. V was shortened by 7 bases and J by 4 bases, with 13 bases between the two germline ends. CDR3 protein: CASIGGQTYGYTF. Written as DNA, the CDR3 is TGTGCCAGCATCGGTGGACAGACCTATGGCTACACCTTC.

In this sample, this clone turned up once. The rearrangement joins TRBV5-6 to TRBJ2-1; 8 bases fit TRBD1. The CDR3 spans 16 residues. Germline CDR1 and CDR2: SGHDT and YYEEEE. V gave up 1 base and J gave up 6 bases; unmatched junction bases: 9. Here the CDR3 reads CASSLSLDRDSNEQFF. CDR3 nucleotide sequence: TGTGCCAGCAGCTTGTCCTTGGACAGGGATTCCAATGAGCAGTTCTTC. Full variable domain (remainder filled in from reference TRBV5-6 and TRBJ2-1): DAGVTQSPTHLIKTRGQQVTLRCSPKSGHDTVSWYQQALGQGPQFIFQYYEEEERQRGNFPDRFSGHQFPNYSSELNVNALLLGDSALYLCASSLSLDRDSNEQFFGPGTRLTVL.

A few counts support this clone. This CDR3 is CASSPLNRGGETQYF. The CDR3 bases are TGTGCCAGCAGCCCACTAAACAGGGGCGGAGAGACCCAGTACTTC. The gene calls are TRBV5-6 and TRBJ2-5; 7 bases fit TRBD1. Trimming took 4 bases from V and 4 from J; bases not matched to a gene: 10. The CDR3 extends over 15 amino acids. The V gene's germline CDR1 is SGHDT and CDR2 YYEEEE.

V and J are TRBV15 and TRBJ1-4; D is unclear. V lost 0 bases and J 5 bases, leaving 10 bases between the germline ends. CDR1 and CDR2 (germline): LNHNV, YYDKDF (reference sequence). The CDR3 loop spans 15 amino acids. The CDR3 loop is CATSRDGRGNEKLFF. Here the CDR3 DNA reads TGTGCCACCAGCAGAGATGGGAGAGGGAATGAAAAACTGTTTTTT.

The genes are TRBV5-6 and TRBJ2-5; D is possibly TRBD2 (6 bases). V lost 2 bases, J lost 5 bases, and 10 bases lay in between. Germline lookup yields CDR1 SGHDT and CDR2 YYEEEE. The CDR3 is made up of 13 amino acids. The CDR3 protein is CASSLPTRETQYF. The CDR3, as DNA: TGTGCCAGCAGCTTACCGACTAGGGAGACCCAGTACTTC.

This clone has a handful of counts. This sequence joins TRBV2 and TRBJ2-2; D call uncertain. Germline assignment: CDR1 SNHLY and CDR2 FYNNEI. The CDR3 contains 13 residues. Trimming left V 5 bases short and J 5 bases short, with 9 bases between. The CDR3 loop is CASSIITTGELFF. The CDR3 region has the DNA TGTGCCAGCAGTATAATTACGACCGGGGAGCTGTTTTTT.

The J gene is TRBJ2-4, the V gene TRBV6-6; D remains unclear. The germline gives CDR1 MNHNY, CDR2 SVGAGI (reference sequence). This CDR3 contains 12 residues. Trimming stripped 2 bases from V and 7 bases from J, with 6 bases between. CDR3 region: CASSYEANIQYF. CDR3 nucleotides: TGTGCCAGCAGTTACGAGGCTAACATTCAGTACTTC.

This clone occurred a few times. The chain recombines TRBV6-6 with TRBJ1-2; D gene uncertain. The germline V and J ends were trimmed by 3 bases and 8 bases, with 4 bases remaining between them. CDR1 MNHNY and CDR2 SVGAGI come from the germline V gene (reference sequence). The CDR3 contains 10 residues. CDR3 nucleotide sequence: TGTGCCAGCAGTTATAACGGCTACACCTTC. Its translation is CASSYNGYTF.

CDR3 nucleotides: TGTGCCAGCTCCGAGCTGGCTAATGAAAAACTGTTTTTT. It is translated as CASSELANEKLFF. V is TRBV18 and J is TRBJ1-4; D unresolved. Germline CDR1 and CDR2: KGHSH and LQKENI. The V and J ends lost 6 bases and 3 bases respectively, with 8 bases between them. The CDR3 sequence is 13 residues long. Supplemented by reference TRBV18 and TRBJ1-4, the full variable domain reads NAGVMQNPRHLVRRRGQEARLRCSPMKGHSHVYWYRQLPEEGLKFMVYLQKENIIDESGMPKERFSAEFPKEGPSILRIQQVVRGDSAAYFCASSELANEKLFFGSGTQLSVL.

Only one count was recorded for this clone. The genes are TRBV7-2 and TRBJ1-3; no firm D call. This CDR3 is 15 amino acids long. Trimming pared 5 bases from V and 2 bases from J, leaving 13 bases between. Germline V gives CDR1 SGHTA, CDR2 FQGNSA. CDR3: CASSQSVQAGNTIYF. As DNA, the CDR3 is TGTGCCAGCAGCCAGTCGGTACAAGCTGGAAACACCATATATTTT.